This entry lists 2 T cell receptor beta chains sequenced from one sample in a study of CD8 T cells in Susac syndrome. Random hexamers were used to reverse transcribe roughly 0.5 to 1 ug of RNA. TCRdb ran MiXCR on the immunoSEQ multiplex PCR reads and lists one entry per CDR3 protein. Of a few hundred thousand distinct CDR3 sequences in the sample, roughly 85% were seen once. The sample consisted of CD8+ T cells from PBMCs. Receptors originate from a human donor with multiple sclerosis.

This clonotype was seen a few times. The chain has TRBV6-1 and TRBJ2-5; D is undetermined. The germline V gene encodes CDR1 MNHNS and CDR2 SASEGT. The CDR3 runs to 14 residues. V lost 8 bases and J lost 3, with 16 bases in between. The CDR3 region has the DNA TGTGCCAGCGCTTTTGGCTTGAGAAAAGAGACCCAGTACTTC. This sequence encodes CASAFGLRKETQYF.

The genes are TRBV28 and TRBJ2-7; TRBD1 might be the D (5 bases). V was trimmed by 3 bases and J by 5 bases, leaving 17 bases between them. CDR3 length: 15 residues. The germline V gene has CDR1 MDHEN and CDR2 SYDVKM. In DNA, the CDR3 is TGTGCCAGCAGTTTGGTACGGCCAGGGCCTAACGAGCAGTACTTC. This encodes CASSLVRPGPNEQYF.